This T cell receptor beta chain is drawn from a study of neurological immune-mediated disorders. This clonotype occurred a few times. Its antigen is not known. PBMCs stored at -80 C, numbering 2 million, were the origin of the unsorted libraries. This CDR3 is built from 12 residues. Trimming shortened V by 3 bases and J by 11 bases, and 13 bases separated the two germline ends. Germline V CDR1 and CDR2: LGHDT, YNNKEL (reference sequence). Study-wide findings and caveats: The absence of any CDR3 amino acid sequence shared by expanded clones across subjects suggests that repertoires were private in all groups. HTLV-1-associated myelopathy had the most TCR clonal expansion, while multiple sclerosis had the least, a level that fell below healthy controls.

By 5'RACE with 10-nucleotide random UMIs, the cDNA was made. MiXCR was run by TCRdb on the 5' RACE reads, yielding one entry per CDR3 protein. The repertoire holds 66,000 or so distinct CDR3 sequences, with about 4.9% as singletons. This chain joins TRBV3-1 and TRBJ1-1, with D perhaps matching TRBD1 (6 bases). The sequence was obtained from a man younger than 45 with multiple sclerosis. The sample comprised PBMCs. CDR3 region: CASSHDGTRAFF. The CDR3 DNA sequence: TGTGCCAGCAGCCATGATGGGACACGGGCTTTCTTT.